Sequencing of this T cell receptor beta chain was carried out in a study of T cells in localized non-small cell lung cancer. The germline CDR1 and CDR2 sequences are SGHNT and YENEEA. V gave up 1 base and J gave up 4 bases, with 9 bases separating them. The CDR3 consists of 14 residues. Method: immunoSEQ multiplex PCR; TCRdb's copy keeps in-frame clones and lacks some. The data hold just over 1,500 clones, with under 35% observed a single time. The chain has TRBV11-3 and TRBJ2-3; the D is unclear. This TCR derives from a male donor aged 60 or over with stage I squamous cell lung carcinoma. Sequencing was performed on normal lung tissue next to the tumor, taken before any cancer treatment. The CDR3 protein is CASSLGAGADTQYF. CDR3 sequence (DNA): TGTGCCAGCAGCTTAGGGGCAGGTGCAGATACGCAGTATTTT.